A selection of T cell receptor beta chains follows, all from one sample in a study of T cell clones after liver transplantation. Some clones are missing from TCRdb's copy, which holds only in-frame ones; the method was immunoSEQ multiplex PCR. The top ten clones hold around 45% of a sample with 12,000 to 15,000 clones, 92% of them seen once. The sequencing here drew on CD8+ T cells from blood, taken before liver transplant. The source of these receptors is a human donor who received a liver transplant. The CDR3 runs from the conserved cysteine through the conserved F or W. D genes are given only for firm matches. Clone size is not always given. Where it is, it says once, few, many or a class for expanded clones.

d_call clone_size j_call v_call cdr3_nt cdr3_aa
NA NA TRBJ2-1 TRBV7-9 TGTGCCAGCAGCTTAGCGGAGAACAATGAGCAGTTCTTC CASSLAENNEQFF
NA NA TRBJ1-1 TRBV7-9 TGTGCCAGCAGCCGGGACGGCCAGCTATGGAACACTGAAGCTTTCTTT CASSRDGQLWNTEAFF
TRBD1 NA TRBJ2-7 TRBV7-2 TGTGCCAGCAACCCCGGGACAGGGGACGGCGAGCAGTACTTC CASNPGTGDGEQYF
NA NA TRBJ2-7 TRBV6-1 TGTGCCACCGGGGCAGGGGCGGGGGAGCAGTACTTC CATGAGAGEQYF
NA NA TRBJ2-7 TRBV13 TGTGCCAGCAGCCAACGTGGGACCTCGTCCTACGAGCAGTACTTC CASSQRGTSSYEQYF
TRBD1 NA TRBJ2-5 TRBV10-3 TGTGCCATCAGTCTGGGACAGGGCGTAGAGACCCAGTACTTC CAISLGQGVETQYF
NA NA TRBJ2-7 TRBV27 TGTGCCAGCAGTTTCTCTCCTTCCTACGAGCAGTACTTC CASSFSPSYEQYF
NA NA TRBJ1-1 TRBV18 TGTGCCAGCTCACCTCCTATCTCGGTGAACACTGAAGCTTTCTTT CASSPPISVNTEAFF
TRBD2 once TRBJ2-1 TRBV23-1 TGCGCCAGCAGTCAATTGCAGGCGGGAGCACCCTACAATGAGCAGTTCTTC CASSQLQAGAPYNEQFF
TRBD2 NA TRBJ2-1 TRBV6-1 TGTGCCACCTTGGGACTAGCGGGAGCCATCAATGAGCAGTTCTTC CATLGLAGAINEQFF
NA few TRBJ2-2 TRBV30 TGTGCCTGGACTGGGGACACTGAGAACACCGGGGAGCTGTTTTTT CAWTGDTENTGELFF
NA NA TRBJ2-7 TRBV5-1 TGCGCCAGCAGATGGACAGAGTCCTACGAGCAGTACTTC CASRWTESYEQYF
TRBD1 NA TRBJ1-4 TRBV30 TGTGCCTGGAGTTCACCGGGACAGCCTAATGAAAAACTGTTTTTT CAWSSPGQPNEKLFF
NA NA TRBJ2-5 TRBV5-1 TGCGCCAGCAGCCGTTGGGTGGGGCCACAAGAGACCCAGTACTTC CASSRWVGPQETQYF
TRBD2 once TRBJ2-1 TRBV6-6 TGTGCCAGCAGTTATACACTAGCGGAAAGATTCCATGAGCAGTTCTTC CASSYTLAERFHEQFF
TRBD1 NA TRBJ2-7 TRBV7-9 TGTGCCAGCAGCTTCCCGAGGGGGCAACTCTACGAGCAGTACTTC CASSFPRGQLYEQYF
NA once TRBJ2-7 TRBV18 TGTGCCAGCTCACCTGGGACATTTGGCTACGAGCAGTACTTC CASSPGTFGYEQYF
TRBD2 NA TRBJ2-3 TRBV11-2 TGTGCCAGCAGCTCGCCCCTGGGACTAGCGGGAGTAGAGGATACGCAGTATTTT CASSSPLGLAGVEDTQYF
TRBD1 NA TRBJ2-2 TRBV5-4 TGTGCCAGCAGCTACTCAGACAGGGGGCTATTGGCCGGGGAGCTGTTTTTT CASSYSDRGLLAGELFF
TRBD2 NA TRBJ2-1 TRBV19 TGTGCCAGTAGTATAGGGCTAGCGGGGGACCCCTACAATGAGCAGTTCTTC CASSIGLAGDPYNEQFF
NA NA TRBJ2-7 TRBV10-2 TGCGCCAGCAGTGAGTCGCGTGGGTACGAGCAGTACTTC CASSESRGYEQYF
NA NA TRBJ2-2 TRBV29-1 TGCAGCGTTGAGGTGGCAGGCTCATGGCCACCGAGGGAGCTGTTTTTT CSVEVAGSWPPRELFF
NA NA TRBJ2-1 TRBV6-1 TGTGCCAGCACCGGGACGGGTTCCTACAATGAGCAGTTCTTC CASTGTGSYNEQFF
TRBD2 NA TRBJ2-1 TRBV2 TGTGCCAGCAGTAGGGGACTAGCGGTCCTAGGGGATGAGCAGTTCTTC CASSRGLAVLGDEQFF
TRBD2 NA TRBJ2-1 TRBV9 TGTGCCAGCAGCGTTGCGGGAGATTCCTACAATGAGCAGTTCTTC CASSVAGDSYNEQFF
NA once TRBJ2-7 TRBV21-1 TGTGCCAGCAACGGACAGGGACCCTACGAGCAGTACTTC CASNGQGPYEQYF
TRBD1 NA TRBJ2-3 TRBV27 TGTGCCAGCAGTCCACCAGGGACAGGGATCGATACGCAGTATTTT CASSPPGTGIDTQYF
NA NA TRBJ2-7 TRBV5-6 TGTGCCAGCAGTCTCCCTGGACAGACCTACGAGCAGTACTTC CASSLPGQTYEQYF
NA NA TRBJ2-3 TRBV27 TGTGCCAGCAGGACCATGCCGGGGAGCACAGATACGCAGTATTTT CASRTMPGSTDTQYF
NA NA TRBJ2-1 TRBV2 TGTGCCAGCCTCTCCTACAATGAGCAGTTCTTC CASLSYNEQFF
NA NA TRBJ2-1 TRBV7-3 TGTGCCAGCAGCCTTAGCGCCGGTGAGCAGTTCTTC CASSLSAGEQFF
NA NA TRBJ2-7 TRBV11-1 TGTGCCAGCAGCTTGGAAGCGGACTACGAGCAGTACTTC CASSLEADYEQYF
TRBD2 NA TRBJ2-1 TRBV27 TGTGCCAGCAGTTTTTCCCCTAGCGGGAGGAATGAGCAGTTCTTC CASSFSPSGRNEQFF
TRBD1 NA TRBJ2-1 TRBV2 TGTGCCAGCAGGTTGGCGACAGGGACCTACAATGAGCAGTTCTTC CASRLATGTYNEQFF
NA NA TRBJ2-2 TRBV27 TGTGCCAGCACGGGAGATAACACCGGGGAGCTGTTTTTT CASTGDNTGELFF
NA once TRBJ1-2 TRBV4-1 TGCGCCAGCAGCCTCAAGATCGGGGGTCCTTATGGCTACACCTTC CASSLKIGGPYGYTF
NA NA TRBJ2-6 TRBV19 TGTGCCAGTTCAGGCGGCTCCGGGGCCAACGTCCTGACTTTC CASSGGSGANVLTF
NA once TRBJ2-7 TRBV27 TGTGCCAGCAGTCCCGGGGCAGCTTCCTACGAGCAGTACTTC CASSPGAASYEQYF
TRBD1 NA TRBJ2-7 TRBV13 TGTGCCAGCAGCGCGAAGACAGGGGAGGACGAGCAGTACTTC CASSAKTGEDEQYF
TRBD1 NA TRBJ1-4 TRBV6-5 TGTGCCAGCGGTTTACAGGGGCTTGGCGAAAAACTGTTTTTT CASGLQGLGEKLFF
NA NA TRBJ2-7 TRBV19 TGTGCCAGTAGTCACAGGGGAGGAACCTCCTACGAGCAGTACTTC CASSHRGGTSYEQYF
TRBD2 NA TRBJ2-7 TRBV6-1 TGCGCCAGCAGTGAGGACCCAAGAGTAGCGGGAGGGTACGAGCAGTACTTC CASSEDPRVAGGYEQYF
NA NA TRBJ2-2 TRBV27 TGTGCCAGCAGTTTATCAGTCGGGGACTGGGCGAACACCGGGGAGCTGTTTTTT CASSLSVGDWANTGELFF
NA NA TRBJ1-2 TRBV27 TGTGCCAGCAGTTTAACAGCCTCCCGTGAGGGCTACACCTTC CASSLTASREGYTF
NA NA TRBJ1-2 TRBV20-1 TGCAGTCCGCTGGGCCTCTATGGCTACACCTTC CSPLGLYGYTF
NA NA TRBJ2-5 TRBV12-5 TGTGCTAGTGGTTTGGCGGAGGGGGAGACCCAGTACTTC CASGLAEGETQYF
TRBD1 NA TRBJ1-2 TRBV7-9 TGTGCCAGCAGCACCACGACAGGGGGCCTCAACTATGGCTACACCTTC CASSTTTGGLNYGYTF
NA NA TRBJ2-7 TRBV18 TGTGCCAGCTCACCAGACTATTACGAGCAGTACTTC CASSPDYYEQYF
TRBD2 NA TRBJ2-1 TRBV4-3 TGCGCCAGCAGCCAAGATGGTGGCGGGAGCTCCTACAATGAGCAGTTCTTC CASSQDGGGSSYNEQFF
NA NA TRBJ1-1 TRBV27 TGTGCCAGCATGGTCGTGCGGGGGCGCCTCACTGAAGCTTTCTTT CASMVVRGRLTEAFF
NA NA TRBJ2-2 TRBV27 TGTGCCAGCAGTAGGACGACCGGGGAGCTGTTTTTT CASSRTTGELFF
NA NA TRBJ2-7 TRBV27 TGTGCCAGCAGTTTAAGGGACACTTCCTACGAGCAGTACTTC CASSLRDTSYEQYF
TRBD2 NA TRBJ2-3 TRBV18 TGTGCCAGCTCACCACCCTCTAGCGGGGTCACAGATACGCAGTATTTT CASSPPSSGVTDTQYF
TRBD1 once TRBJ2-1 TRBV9 TGTGCCAGCAGCGGGACCGGGACAGGGGCGTTGGAGCAGTTCTTC CASSGTGTGALEQFF
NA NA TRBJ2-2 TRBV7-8 TGTGCCAGCAGCTCTTCCTCGACAGGTTTGAACACCGGGGAGCTGTTTTTT CASSSSSTGLNTGELFF